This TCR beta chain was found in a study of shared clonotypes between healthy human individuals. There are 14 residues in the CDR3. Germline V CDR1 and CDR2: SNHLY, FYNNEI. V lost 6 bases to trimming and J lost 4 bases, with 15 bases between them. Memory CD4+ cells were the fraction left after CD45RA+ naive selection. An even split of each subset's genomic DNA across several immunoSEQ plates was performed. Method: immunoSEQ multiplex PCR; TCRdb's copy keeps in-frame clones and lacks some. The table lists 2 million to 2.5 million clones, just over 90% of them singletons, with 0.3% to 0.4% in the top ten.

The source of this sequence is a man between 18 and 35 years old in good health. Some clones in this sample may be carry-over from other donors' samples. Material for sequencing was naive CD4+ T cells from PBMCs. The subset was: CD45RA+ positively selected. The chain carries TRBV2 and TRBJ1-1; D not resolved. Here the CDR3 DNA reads TGTGCCAGCAGGGTTAGTGTCGACGGCACTGAAGCTTTCTTT. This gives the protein CASRVSVDGTEAFF.